Each of the 25 T cell receptor beta chains below was sequenced from the same sample in a study of T-cell reconstitution after alpha-beta-depleted transplantation in children. Unique molecular identifiers were incorporated during preparation of the TCRbeta library. TCRdb re-derived calls from the PCR reads in MiXCR, one entry per CDR3 protein. This table holds approximately 590,000 distinct CDR3 sequences, roughly a tenth found once. The sequences come from PBMCs from the stem cell graft donor, collected from the stem cell graft. Receptor source: a human donor who donated a stem cell graft to a child with acute myeloid leukemia.

The sample holds a few counts of this clonotype. The chain uses TRBV18 and TRBJ1-5; D is possibly TRBD1 (6 bases). The V gene lost 3 bases and the J gene lost 3 bases, with 15 bases spanning the gap. This CDR3 region has 16 residues. Germline V lookup: CDR1 KGHSH, CDR2 LQKENI. The CDR3 spells CASSPTLQGSNQPQHF. CDR3 nucleotides: TGTGCCAGCTCACCTACATTACAGGGATCCAATCAGCCCCAGCATTTT.

The sample holds a few counts of this clonotype. The rearrangement links TRBV20-1 to TRBJ1-4; the match to TRBD1 covers 7 bases. This CDR3 is 11 amino acids long. The V and J ends lost 3 bases and 8 bases, in that order; junction bases with no gene match: 0. Germline lookup yields CDR1 DFQATT and CDR2 SNEGSKA (reference sequence). CDR3 in DNA: TGCAGTGCTAGGGACAGGGAAAAACTGTTTTTT. This sequence encodes CSARDREKLFF.

The chain combines TRBV20-1 with TRBJ2-7; maybe TRBD2 (5 bases). V was clipped by 6 bases and J by 6 bases, with 6 bases between them. CDR3 size: 9 residues. Looked up from germline, CDR1 is DFQATT and CDR2 is SNEGSKA (reference sequence). DNA for the CDR3: TGCAGTGCCGGGGTCGAGCAGTACTTC. Its protein product is CSAGVEQYF.

This clonotype was counted many times. The genes are TRBV29-1 and TRBJ2-1, with a weak D call TRBD2 (6 bases). The V and J ends lost 4 bases and 7 bases respectively, with 11 bases between them. The germline CDR1 and CDR2 sequences are SQVTM and ANQGSEA. The CDR3 totals 12 residues. The CDR3 DNA reads TGCAGCGTTGGGCACGGGGGAAATGAGCAGTTCTTC. It translates to CSVGHGGNEQFF.

This clonotype was seen only a few times. V gene TRBV6-5 combines with J gene TRBJ1-1; D remains ambiguous. Germline V CDR1 and CDR2: MNHEY, SVGAGI. The CDR3 consists of 15 residues. Trimming took 2 bases from V and 6 from J, leaving 16 bases between them. The CDR3 loop is CASSYNPGKRAEAFF. The DNA for the CDR3 is TGTGCCAGCAGTTACAACCCAGGCAAAAGGGCTGAAGCTTTCTTT.

The chain recombines TRBV4-3 with TRBJ2-7; D is undetermined. CDR1 is LGHNA, CDR2 YSLEER, per germline. The CDR3 has 15 amino acids. Trimming cost V 0 bases and J 3 bases, with 12 bases left between them. The CDR3 loop is CASSQELNGYYEQYF. Written as DNA, the CDR3 is TGCGCCAGCAGCCAAGAACTCAACGGATACTACGAGCAGTACTTC.

This clonotype was seen ten or more times. The chain's CDR3 is CASRWTGTGNTGELFF. The CDR3 DNA reads as TGTGCCAGCAGGTGGACCGGGACAGGGAACACCGGGGAGCTGTTTTTT. This chain joins TRBV5-6 and TRBJ2-2; 8 positions agree with TRBD1. V shed 5 bases, J shed 1 base, and the junction held 7 bases outside the gene matches. The CDR3 runs to 16 residues. In germline, CDR1 is SGHDT, CDR2 YYEEEE.

This clonotype was recorded a few times. The chain combines TRBV9 with TRBJ2-2, with 12 bases lining up with TRBD2. Trimming took 3 bases from V and 0 from J; bases not matched to a gene: 3. The CDR3 has 17 residues. Per germline, CDR1 SGDLS and CDR2 YYNGEE. CDR3 bases: TGTGCCAGCAGCGAAAGACTAGCGGGAGCGAACACCGGGGAGCTGTTTTTT. The encoded protein is CASSERLAGANTGELFF.

This clonotype showed up just a few times. The chain combines TRBV28 with TRBJ2-1; D remains unclear. The V gene lost 9 bases and the J gene lost 8 bases, with 11 bases spanning the gap. The CDR3 loop spans 11 amino acids. Germline-derived CDR1 and CDR2 are MDHEN and SYDVKM. CDR3 loop: CASPEGDEQFF. CDR3 in DNA: TGTGCCAGTCCAGAAGGCGATGAGCAGTTCTTC.

This clonotype was picked up a small number of times. The V and J genes are TRBV11-2 and TRBJ2-7; no reliable D call. V was shortened by 4 bases and J by 0 bases, with 10 bases between the two germline ends. CDR1 and CDR2 (germline): SGHAT, FQNNGV. The CDR3 extends over 14 amino acids. CDR3 coding DNA: TGTGCCAGCAGCTCCGGGTCCCCCTCCTACGAGCAGTACTTC. Translated, it gives CASSSGSPSYEQYF. Drawing the rest from reference TRBV11-2 and TRBJ2-7, the complete variable domain is EAGVAQSPRYKIIEKRQSVAFWCNPISGHATLYWYQQILGQGPKLLIQFQNNGVVDDSQLPKDRFSAERLKGVDSTLKIQPAKLEDSAVYLCASSSGSPSYEQYFGPGTRLTVT.

This clonotype was seen at least ten times. This chain connects TRBV4-2 to TRBJ1-5, with TRBD1 matching 7 bases. Trimming took 1 base from V and 0 from J; bases not matched to a gene: 3. The CDR3 consists of 16 residues. From germline, CDR1 is LGHNA and CDR2 YNFKEQ. CDR3 bases: TGTGCCAGCAGCCAAGTTGGGACAGATAGCAATCAGCCCCAGCATTTT. Its protein is CASSQVGTDSNQPQHF.

J is TRBJ2-7 and V is TRBV2; D not resolved. The CDR3 runs 11 residues. Germline CDR1 SNHLY, CDR2 FYNNEI. Trimming took off 5 bases at V and 6 bases at J, with 8 bases between the two ends. CDR3 loop: CASSPDFEQYF. The CDR3 DNA reads TGTGCCAGCAGTCCAGACTTCGAGCAGTACTTC. Full variable domain (missing parts from reference TRBV2 and TRBJ2-7): EPEVTQTPSHQVTQMGQEVILRCVPISNHLYFYWYRQILGQKVEFLVSFYNNEISEKSEIFDDQFSVERPDGSNFTLKIRSTKLEDSAMYFCASSPDFEQYFGPGTRLTVT.

This clonotype was observed many times. V is TRBV6-2 or TRBV6-3 and J is TRBJ2-1, with TRBD2 identical over 11 bases. With 6 bases clipped from V and 3 bases from J, the junction kept 7 bases outside the gene matches. Looked up from germline, CDR1 is MNHEY and CDR2 is SVGEGT. This CDR3 region has 16 residues. CDR3 residues: CASRDLAGGFYNEQFF. CDR3 DNA sequence: TGTGCCAGCAGGGATCTAGCGGGAGGCTTCTACAATGAGCAGTTCTTC.

This clonotype occurred many times. V gene TRBV7-2 combines with J gene TRBJ1-4; tentative D call: TRBD1 (5 bases). This CDR3 spans 15 amino acids. CDR1 and CDR2 (germline): SGHTA, FQGNSA. V lost 0 bases to trimming and J lost 0 bases, with 5 bases between them. CDR3 sequence (DNA): TGTGCCAGCAGCTTAGCGGGACCAACTAATGAAAAACTGTTTTTT. Translated: CASSLAGPTNEKLFF. Complete variable domain (other parts from reference TRBV7-2 and TRBJ1-4): GAGVSQSPSNKVTEKGKDVELRCDPISGHTALYWYRQSLGQGLEFLIYFQGNSAPDKSGLPSDRFSAERTGGSVSTLTIQRTQQEDSAVYLCASSLAGPTNEKLFFGSGTQLSVL.

Only a few counts were recorded for this clonotype. The V call is TRBV24-1, the J call TRBJ2-5, with D perhaps matching TRBD1 (5 bases). The CDR3 sequence is 14 residues long. V lost 7 bases to trimming and J lost 2 bases, with 13 bases between them. Germline V gene lookup returns CDR1 KGHDR and CDR2 SFDVKD. The CDR3 DNA reads as TGTGCCACCAGAGGGGTGGGGCCGCAAGAGACCCAGTACTTC. Translated: CATRGVGPQETQYF.

This clonotype was recorded many times. The V gene is TRBV6-5, the J gene TRBJ2-1, with D perhaps matching TRBD2 (6 bases). Germline loops: CDR1 MNHEY, CDR2 SVGAGI. Trimming took off 4 bases at V and 1 base at J, with 14 bases between the two ends. The CDR3 totals 16 residues. In DNA form, the CDR3 reads TGTGCCAGCAGTTCCTCTCGGGGACTTTCCTACAATGAGCAGTTCTTC. Translating it yields CASSSSRGLSYNEQFF.

This clonotype occurred a few times. This chain connects TRBV20-1 to TRBJ2-1; D is possibly TRBD2 (5 bases). The CDR3 consists of 11 residues. Germline V CDR1 and CDR2: DFQATT, SNEGSKA (reference sequence). The V end was cut by 6 bases, the J end by 3 bases, with 6 bases between. CDR3 sequence reads: CSAGVYNEQFF. The CDR3 coding sequence is TGCAGTGCGGGAGTCTACAATGAGCAGTTCTTC.

V and J are TRBV14 and TRBJ1-4; possibly TRBD1 for D (5 bases). The CDR3 has 16 amino acids. V was pared by 2 bases and J by 7 bases, with 17 bases between. The germline CDR1 and CDR2 sequences are SGHDN and FVKESK. Written as DNA, the CDR3 is TGTGCCAGCAGCCAAAGAACACCCAGGGCTAGTGAAAAACTGTTTTTT. As protein: CASSQRTPRASEKLFF.

This clonotype occurred a few times. This chain joins TRBV11-2 and TRBJ2-3; TRBD2 matches at 9 bases. CDR3 length: 17 amino acids. V was pared by 5 bases and J by 1 base, with 10 bases of the junction left unmatched. Germline assignment: CDR1 SGHAT and CDR2 FQNNGV. CDR3 sequence (DNA): TGTGCCAGCAGCCCCCGCCTGGCGGGAGGGGGCACAGATACGCAGTATTTT. This translates into CASSPRLAGGGTDTQYF.

This chain uses TRBV29-1 with TRBJ2-3; D gene unclear. CDR3 length: 13 amino acids. The germline CDR1 and CDR2 sequences are SQVTM and ANQGSEA. Trimming pared 4 bases from V and 14 bases from J, leaving 22 bases between. This CDR3 is CSVARDSADRMYF. CDR3 DNA: TGCAGCGTTGCCCGAGATTCGGCAGACCGAATGTATTTT.

The V and J genes are TRBV6-6 and TRBJ2-4; D is unclear. V lost 4 bases, J lost 12 bases, and 13 bases lay in between. The CDR3 has 12 residues. The germline gives CDR1 MNHNY, CDR2 SVGAGI (reference sequence). The CDR3 loop is CASSSDLSTQYF. The CDR3 coding sequence is TGTGCCAGCAGTTCCGACTTGAGTACTCAGTACTTC.

This clonotype was detected many times. The J gene is TRBJ2-1, the V gene TRBV5-1; D could derive from TRBD1 or TRBD2 (5 bases each). The length of the CDR3 is 14 residues. Germline CDR1 reads SGHRS; CDR2 reads YFSETQ. V was cut by 6 bases and J by 4 bases, with 14 bases left in between. The CDR3 region has the DNA TGCGCCAGCACCTCCGGGGCCCCGTACAATGAGCAGTTCTTC. Protein: CASTSGAPYNEQFF.

V and J are TRBV4-3 and TRBJ2-2; D may be TRBD2 (5 bases). The CDR3 is made up of 19 amino acids. V lost 3 bases to trimming and J lost 6 bases, with 26 bases between them. The V gene's germline CDR1 is LGHNA and CDR2 YSLEER. The CDR3 loop reads CASSHAPLKGAFGAGELFF. For the CDR3, the DNA is TGCGCCAGCAGCCATGCCCCGTTAAAGGGAGCCTTTGGGGCCGGGGAGCTGTTTTTT.

The V gene is TRBV12-3 or TRBV12-4, the J gene TRBJ2-7; 9 bases are a match to TRBD1. The CDR3 runs 17 residues. With 7 bases clipped from V and 5 bases from J, the junction kept 18 bases outside the gene matches. For the CDR3, the DNA is TGTGCCAGCACCGTAGGGGCAGGACAGGGGATTTCCCACGAGCAGTACTTC. It encodes CASTVGAGQGISHEQYF.

This chain joins TRBV29-1 and TRBJ1-1; maybe TRBD1 (5 bases). This CDR3 has 11 residues. V was clipped by 4 bases and J by 4 bases, with 7 bases between them. Germline assignment: CDR1 SQVTM and CDR2 ANQGSEA. In DNA, the CDR3 is TGCAGCGTTGGCAGGGTCACTGAAGCTTTCTTT. Translated: CSVGRVTEAFF.